The 31 T cell receptor beta chains reported below all come from one sample, sequenced in a study of blood T cell repertoires in COVID-19. TCRdb's table, derived via immunoSEQ multiplex PCR, lists solely in-frame clones and lacks some. In the table there are 300,000 to 350,000 clones, approximately 84% of which are singletons. The sequenced material came from PBMCs or T cells enriched from blood (not recorded which). The source is a woman aged 30 to 39 who had recovered from COVID-19.

The chain has TRBV9 and TRBJ2-7, with D perhaps matching TRBD1 (6 bases). Per the germline V gene, CDR1 is SGDLS and CDR2 is YYNGEE. This CDR3 spans 14 amino acids. The germline V and J ends were trimmed by 4 bases and 3 bases, with 14 bases remaining between them. CDR3 in amino acids: CASSPSTGLYEQYF. The DNA of the CDR3 is TGTGCCAGCAGCCCGAGTACAGGGCTCTACGAGCAGTACTTC. Based on the CDR3 plus reference TRBV9 and TRBJ2-7, the full variable domain is DSGVTQTPKHLITATGQRVTLRCSPRSGDLSVYWYQQSLDQGLQFLIQYYNGEERAKGNILERFSAQQFPDLHSELNLSSLELGDSALYFCASSPSTGLYEQYFGPGTRLTVT.

This clone appeared a single time. The genes are TRBV10-1 and TRBJ2-1, with D possibly matching TRBD2 (6 bases). V lost 3 bases, J lost 0 bases, and 15 bases lay in between. The germline V gene has CDR1 WNHNN and CDR2 SYGVQD (reference sequence). The CDR3 has 17 amino acids. The CDR3 region is CASSDPFGGASYNEQFF. The CDR3 region has the DNA TGCGCCAGCAGTGATCCATTTGGCGGGGCCTCCTACAATGAGCAGTTCTTC.

The chain joins TRBV2 to TRBJ1-1; weak D call: TRBD1 (5 bases). This CDR3 has 14 amino acids. The V gene's germline CDR1 is SNHLY and CDR2 FYNNEI. Trimming took 9 bases from V and 5 from J, leaving 19 bases between them. CDR3 sequence: CARSPTQGSTEAFF. CDR3 bases: TGTGCCAGATCCCCCACCCAGGGATCGACTGAAGCTTTCTTT.

The chain is built from TRBV3-1 (or the pseudogene TRBV3-2) and TRBJ1-5; D remains ambiguous. The V end lost 0 bases, the J end lost 4 bases, and 10 bases lay between the germline ends. The germline CDR1 and CDR2 sequences are LGHDT and YNNKEL (reference sequence). CDR3 length: 15 amino acids. The CDR3 DNA follows: TGTGCCAGCAGCCAAGATAGTTCAATAAATCAGCCCCAGCATTTT. Its translation: CASSQDSSINQPQHF.

The rearrangement uses TRBV15 and TRBJ1-3; D gene unclear. This CDR3 contains 12 residues. Looked up from germline, CDR1 is LNHNV and CDR2 is YYDKDF (reference sequence). Trimming cost V 8 bases and J 4 bases, with 9 bases left between them. In nucleotides, the CDR3 is TGTGCCACCTCCCCGGGGGGAAACACCATATATTTT. Encoded protein: CATSPGGNTIYF.

The CDR3 spells CASSPAGGNNEKLFF. The CDR3 nucleotides read TGTGCCAGCTCACCCGCAGGGGGTAATAATGAAAAACTGTTTTTT. V usage is TRBV18 and J usage is TRBJ1-4, with 7 bases aligning to TRBD1. The CDR3 runs to 15 residues. J lost 4 bases, V lost 3 bases, and 5 bases had no gene match. Per the germline V gene, CDR1 is KGHSH and CDR2 is LQKENI.

The rearrangement uses TRBV19 and TRBJ1-3; D remains ambiguous. The CDR3 is 15 residues long. CDR1 is LNHDA, CDR2 SQIVND, per germline (reference sequence). V lost 3 bases, J lost 0 bases, and 9 bases lay in between. CDR3 sequence reads: CASSIATSSGNTIYF. In nucleotides, the CDR3 is TGTGCCAGTAGTATCGCCACGAGCTCTGGAAACACCATATATTTT.

This sequence joins TRBV7-9 and TRBJ2-7; D uncertain. V was shortened by 5 bases and J by 2 bases, with 10 bases between the two germline ends. The CDR3 runs to 13 residues. CDR1 is SEHNR and CDR2 is FQNEAQ in the germline V gene (reference sequence). CDR3 sequence (DNA): TGTGCCAGCAGCCTTGGAGCTCCCTACGAGCAGTACTTC. This translates into CASSLGAPYEQYF.

This clone has more than one count but fewer than ten. The V gene is TRBV18, the J gene TRBJ2-7; 9 nucleotides agree with TRBD2. This CDR3 is built from 16 residues. V lost 3 bases and J lost 3; bases outside the gene matches: 9. Per germline, CDR1 KGHSH and CDR2 LQKENI. The CDR3, as DNA: TGTGCCAGCTCACCCCCTGGGCGGGGGGGCGACTACGAGCAGTACTTC. It is translated as CASSPPGRGGDYEQYF.

The chain combines TRBV3-1 (or the pseudogene TRBV3-2) with TRBJ1-5; TRBD1 matches at 7 bases. Trimming removed 2 bases from V and 6 bases from J; junction bases left unmatched: 19. This CDR3 is built from 19 residues. From germline, CDR1 is LGHDT and CDR2 YNNKEL (reference sequence). CDR3 in amino acids: CASSQPEKGGGGAVQPQHF. The CDR3 DNA follows: TGTGCCAGCAGCCAACCCGAAAAAGGCGGAGGGGGCGCGGTTCAGCCCCAGCATTTT.

This clone was detected only once. The rearrangement uses TRBV7-8 and TRBJ1-4; D may be TRBD1 (6 bases). The germline V gene has CDR1 SGHVS and CDR2 FQNEAQ. V was cut by 2 bases and J by 5 bases, with 21 bases left in between. The CDR3 consists of 18 residues. CDR3 region: CASSLTRFMDRRNEKLFF. The CDR3 DNA reads TGTGCCAGCAGCTTAACACGTTTCATGGACAGAAGAAATGAAAAACTGTTTTTT.

The chain employs TRBV7-9 and TRBJ1-6; maybe TRBD1 (5 bases). The V end lost 7 bases, the J end lost 8 bases, and 12 bases lay between the germline ends. The CDR3 is 13 residues long. CDR1 SEHNR and CDR2 FQNEAQ come from the germline V gene (reference sequence). The CDR3 sequence: CASTGRADSPLHF. CDR3 nucleotides: TGTGCCAGCACGGGCAGGGCGGATTCACCCCTCCACTTT.

V and J are TRBV27 and TRBJ1-2; 9 nucleotides align to TRBD1. The CDR3 has 14 amino acids. CDR1 MNHEY and CDR2 SMNVEV come from the germline V gene (reference sequence). V was clipped by 6 bases and J by 5 bases; unmatched bases: 7. The CDR3: CASRGTGITYGYTF. As DNA, the CDR3 is TGTGCCAGCAGGGGGACAGGGATCACTTATGGCTACACCTTC.

J is TRBJ1-2 and V is TRBV29-1; D not certain. The length of the CDR3 is 12 residues. With 2 bases removed from V and 3 bases from J, the gap between germline ends came to 7 bases. The germline gives CDR1 SQVTM, CDR2 ANQGSEA. The CDR3, as DNA: TGCAGCGTTGAATTGTCCTACTATGGCTACACCTTC. The encoded protein is CSVELSYYGYTF.

J is TRBJ2-5 and V is TRBV7-8, with D possibly being TRBD2 (7 bases). The germline V gene has CDR1 SGHVS and CDR2 FQNEAQ. The CDR3 sequence is 16 residues long. Trimming took 2 bases from V and 2 from J, leaving 15 bases between them. CDR3: CASSLFGGGQQETQYF. In DNA form, the CDR3 reads TGTGCCAGCAGCTTATTTGGCGGGGGACAACAAGAGACCCAGTACTTC.

This sequence joins TRBV3-1 (or the pseudogene TRBV3-2) and TRBJ2-1; 7 positions match TRBD1. Germline-derived CDR1 and CDR2 are LGHDT and YNNKEL (reference sequence). The CDR3 runs 14 residues. V shed 1 base and J 9 bases; nucleotides not matched to a gene: 6. The chain's CDR3 is CASSQVTGVTEQFF. CDR3 DNA sequence: TGTGCCAGCAGCCAAGTAACAGGGGTAACTGAGCAGTTCTTC.

V usage is TRBV3-1 (or the pseudogene TRBV3-2) and J usage is TRBJ1-2, with D possibly being TRBD1 (6 bases). V shed 1 base and J shed 7 bases, with 13 bases lying between them. The CDR3 has 14 residues. Germline values: CDR1 LGHDT, CDR2 YNNKEL (reference sequence). The CDR3 here is CASSQVAGESGYTF. The DNA of the CDR3 is TGTGCCAGCAGCCAAGTCGCAGGGGAGAGTGGCTACACCTTC.

This clone was detected once. The chain has TRBV12-3 or TRBV12-4 and TRBJ1-2, with D perhaps matching TRBD1 (5 bases). This CDR3 spans 13 amino acids. Trimming took off 1 base at V and 8 bases at J, with 11 bases between the two ends. The CDR3 reads CASSLGGEGGYTF. CDR3 nucleotides: TGTGCCAGCAGTTTAGGGGGGGAAGGGGGCTACACCTTC.

This clone was picked up one time. This sequence joins TRBV7-8 and TRBJ2-5, with 8 bases fitting TRBD2. From germline, CDR1 is SGHVS and CDR2 FQNEAQ. Germline trimming cut 4 bases from V and 4 bases from J; bases unmatched to any gene: 14. The CDR3 is made up of 17 amino acids. The CDR3 is CASSSPGAGGRRETQYF. Here the CDR3 DNA reads TGTGCCAGCAGCTCCCCGGGGGCGGGGGGCCGCCGAGAGACCCAGTACTTC.

This chain links TRBV5-6 with TRBJ1-2; 8 positions agree with TRBD1. CDR1 is SGHDT, CDR2 YYEEEE, per germline. V shed 6 bases, J shed 6 bases, and the junction held 7 bases outside the gene matches. The CDR3 extends over 13 amino acids. The CDR3 DNA sequence: TGTGCCAGCATCACCAGGGGGCAGGATGGCTACACCTTC. Amino acids: CASITRGQDGYTF.

This chain links TRBV7-7 with TRBJ2-5; TRBD2 might be the D (5 bases). Per germline, CDR1 SSHAT and CDR2 FNYEAQ (reference sequence). Trimming pared 5 bases from V and 0 bases from J, leaving 13 bases between. The CDR3 has 15 residues. The CDR3 protein is CASSTRRGYQETQYF. CDR3 coding DNA: TGTGCCAGCAGCACTCGACGGGGTTACCAAGAGACCCAGTACTTC.

This chain links TRBV5-6 with TRBJ1-6, with 10 nucleotides matching TRBD1. There are 16 residues in the CDR3. The junction had 7 bases not matched to a gene; V was cut back by 4 bases and J by 6 bases. CDR1 and CDR2 from the germline V gene are SGHDT and YYEEEE. The CDR3 coding sequence is TGTGCCAGCAGCCCAGGTCGGACAGGGGGTAATTCACCCCTCCACTTT. Amino acid sequence: CASSPGRTGGNSPLHF.

The chain combines TRBV29-1 with TRBJ2-5; 8 positions match TRBD2. This CDR3 is 14 amino acids long. Germline lookup yields CDR1 SQVTM and CDR2 ANQGSEA. Losses at the gene ends were 4 bases for V and 2 bases for J; bases not matched to a gene: 6. The CDR3 coding sequence is TGCAGCGTTGGGACTAGCTCGCGACAAGAGACCCAGTACTTC. Protein product: CSVGTSSRQETQYF.

The V and J genes are TRBV19 and TRBJ1-2; 7 bases are a match to TRBD1. Losses at the gene ends were 7 bases for V and 4 bases for J; bases not matched to a gene: 15. Germline-derived CDR1 and CDR2 are LNHDA and SQIVND (reference sequence). This CDR3 region has 16 residues. The CDR3 DNA is TGTGCCAGTACCCCGGGACAGTTTTCGGACCTCTATGGCTACACCTTC. This sequence encodes CASTPGQFSDLYGYTF.

This chain joins TRBV10-3 and TRBJ2-3, with 8 bases matching TRBD1. The trim removed 5 bases at V and 0 bases at J, leaving 1 base unmatched. This CDR3 comprises 14 residues. Germline CDR1 and CDR2: ENHRY and SYGVKD. CDR3 sequence: CAISRTGSTDTQYF. CDR3 nucleotides: TGTGCCATCAGTCGGACAGGGAGCACAGATACGCAGTATTTT.

The rearrangement links TRBV18 to TRBJ2-3; 10 bases align to TRBD1. The germline gives CDR1 KGHSH, CDR2 LQKENI. With 5 bases clipped from V and 0 bases from J, the junction kept 2 bases outside the gene matches. The CDR3 has 15 amino acids. In DNA form, the CDR3 reads TGTGCCAGCTCAACGGGACAGGGGAGCACAGATACGCAGTATTTT. It translates to CASSTGQGSTDTQYF.

The rearrangement links TRBV5-1 to TRBJ2-7, with 11 positions matching TRBD1. The CDR3 sequence is 18 residues long. Germline values: CDR1 SGHRS, CDR2 YFSETQ. With 0 bases clipped from V and 4 bases from J, the junction kept 12 bases outside the gene matches. As DNA, the CDR3 is TGCGCCAGCAGCTTGGTACCCGCCGGACAGGGGGCTGGATACGAGCAGTACTTC. Its protein product is CASSLVPAGQGAGYEQYF.

The genes are TRBV7-8 and TRBJ1-5; TRBD1 matches at 10 bases. CDR3 length: 16 residues. Germline V CDR1 and CDR2: SGHVS, FQNEAQ. V lost 3 bases, J lost 5 bases, and 7 bases stayed unmatched. The CDR3 DNA follows: TGTGCCAGCAGCTTTGGGGGGACAGGGGCCTATCAGCCCCAGCATTTT. Residues: CASSFGGTGAYQPQHF. Full variable domain (remainder filled in from reference TRBV7-8 and TRBJ1-5): GAGVSQSPRYKVAKRGQDVALRCDPISGHVSLFWYQQALGQGPEFLTYFQNEAQLDKSGLPSDRFFAERPEGSVSTLKIQRTQQEDSAVYLCASSFGGTGAYQPQHFGDGTRLSIL.

This chain links TRBV6-1 with TRBJ1-5; D may be TRBD1 (5 bases). V lost 3 bases and J lost 4, with 13 bases in between. This CDR3 has 15 amino acids. Germline V lookup: CDR1 MNHNS, CDR2 SASEGT. Here the CDR3 DNA reads TGTGCCAGCAGTGAGACAGCTACCCCGAATCAGCCCCAGCATTTT. Translating it yields CASSETATPNQPQHF.

This chain links TRBV6-1 with TRBJ1-1; 12 positions agree with TRBD1. The length of the CDR3 is 19 residues. Trimming cost V 3 bases and J 4 bases; bases outside gene matches: 15. Germline CDR1 reads MNHNS; CDR2 reads SASEGT. Written as DNA, the CDR3 is TGTGCCAGCAGTGAGAGGGCCGGGACAGGGGGCGGAATTACCACTGAAGCTTTCTTT. It codes for CASSERAGTGGGITTEAFF.

The genes are TRBV19 and TRBJ2-2; 10 positions agree with TRBD1. CDR1 and CDR2 from the germline V gene are LNHDA and SQIVND (reference sequence). V shed 4 bases, J shed 0 bases, and the junction held 8 bases outside the gene matches. The CDR3 is 18 residues long. CDR3 DNA: TGTGCCAGTAGTACTCGGACAGGGGGTTTCGCGAACACCGGGGAGCTGTTTTTT. Protein: CASSTRTGGFANTGELFF.